This entry describes one T cell receptor (beta chain). Original processing methods: Amplification of reference gene primers provided the estimated nucleated cell counts. Data came from immunoSEQ multiplex PCR; TCRdb stores just in-frame clones and leaves some out. Clone size and V and J calls were adopted from that table, with D and trimming inferred from the DNA. The sample includes 10,000 to 13,000 clones, over 80% of them seen just once. Germline CDR1 is SGHVS and CDR2 is FQNEAQ. V lost 5 bases, J lost 1 base, and 12 bases lay in between. The CDR3 is made up of 14 amino acids. This record comes from a study of blood T cell repertoires in COVID-19. Study summary: Acute-phase and convalescent COVID-19 samples originated in the United States, Italy and Spain. Sources were T cells, B-cell-depleted T cells, or PBMCs; the material itself was cDNA or gDNA.

This TCR came from a human donor in a cohort sampled during active COVID-19. Sequencing was done on a sample of peripheral blood. V is TRBV7-8 and J is TRBJ2-7; a possible D gene is TRBD2 (5 bases). CDR3: CASSPLSGSYEQYF. The DNA of the CDR3 is TGTGCCAGCAGCCCCCTGTCGGGGTCCTACGAGCAGTACTTC.